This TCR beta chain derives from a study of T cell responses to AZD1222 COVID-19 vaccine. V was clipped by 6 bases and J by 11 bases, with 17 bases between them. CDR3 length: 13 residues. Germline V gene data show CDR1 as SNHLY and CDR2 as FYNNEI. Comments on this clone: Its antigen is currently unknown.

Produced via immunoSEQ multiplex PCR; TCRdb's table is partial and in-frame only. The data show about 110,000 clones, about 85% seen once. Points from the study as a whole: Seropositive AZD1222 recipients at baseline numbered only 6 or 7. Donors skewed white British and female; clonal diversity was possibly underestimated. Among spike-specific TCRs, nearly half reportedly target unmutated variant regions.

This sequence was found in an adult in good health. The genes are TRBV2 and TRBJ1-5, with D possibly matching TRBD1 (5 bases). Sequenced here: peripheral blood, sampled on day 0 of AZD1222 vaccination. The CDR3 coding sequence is TGTGCCAGCAGCAACCTTATCCGGGGGGCCCAGCATTTT. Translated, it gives CASSNLIRGAQHF.